These T cell receptor beta chains were read from a single sample in a study of tumor and adjacent non-tumor tissue in lung cancer. MiXCR was run by TCRdb on the multiplex PCR reads, yielding one entry per CDR3 protein. The table includes tens of thousands of distinct CDR3 sequences, 74% detected once. Sequenced input: distant non-tumor lung tissue. Receptor source: a woman aged 55-69 years with non-small cell lung cancer. Each CDR3 is given with its conserved first and last residue. A D gene is named only where the DNA matches it firmly. A clone size is listed for some rows: how often the clone was seen (once, few, many), or a class if it is expanded.

V: TRBV28; size: -; length: 15; J: TRBJ1-1; D: -; DNA: TGTGCCAGCAGATTATTGCTTCCTACCTACACTGAAGCATTCTTT; CDR3: CASRLLLPTYTEAFF
V: TRBV6-5; size: -; length: 13; J: TRBJ2-7; D: TRBD1; DNA: TGTGCCAGCAGGGGACAGGCTTGGGACGAGCAGTACTTC; CDR3: CASRGQAWDEQYF
V: TRBV6-2/TRBV6-3; size: many; length: 12; J: TRBJ1-2; D: -; DNA: TGTGCCAGCATGAGAGGGAACTATGGCTACACCTTC; CDR3: CASMRGNYGYTF
V: TRBV6-2/TRBV6-3; size: -; length: 13; J: TRBJ2-5; D: -; DNA: TGTGCCAGCCGCATGGTATTTGTAGAGACCCACTACTTC; CDR3: CASRMVFVETHYF
V: TRBV29-1; size: medium-sized; length: 11; J: TRBJ2-5; D: -; DNA: TGCAGCGCCGAACCCGGGGAGACCCAGTACTTC; CDR3: CSAEPGETQYF
V: TRBV12-3/TRBV12-4; size: -; length: 12; J: TRBJ1-1; D: -; DNA: TGTCCCTGCAGTTTCGGGGTACCTGAAGCTTTCTTT; CDR3: CPCSFGVPEAFF
V: TRBV4-2; size: -; length: 13; J: TRBJ2-7; D: -; DNA: TGTGCCAGCAGCCAAGCTCGGGATCACAAGCAGTACTTC; CDR3: CASSQARDHKQYF
V: TRBV29-1; size: -; length: 15; J: TRBJ2-7; D: -; DNA: TGCAGCGTTGTGGATCGGGCAGGCGGTTACAACCAGCAGTACTTC; CDR3: CSVVDRAGGYNQQYF
V: TRBV4-3; size: -; length: 15; J: TRBJ1-3; D: -; DNA: -; CDR3: CASSQVWGSGNTVYF
V: TRBV12-3/TRBV12-4; size: -; length: 14; J: TRBJ2-1; D: TRBD2; DNA: TGTACCAGCAAGCGGTATAGCGGGTGGAATGAGCTGTTCTTC; CDR3: CTSKRYSGWNELFF
V: TRBV4-3; size: few; length: 14; J: TRBJ1-3; D: TRBD1; DNA: TGCGCAAGCTGCCACGTGGGACAGGACAACACCATATATTTT; CDR3: CASCHVGQDNTIYF
V: TRBV4-3; size: -; length: 17; J: TRBJ2-2; D: TRBD2; DNA: TGCGTCAGCAGCCAACGTAGCGGGAGGGGTTTCGGCGGGGAACTGTTTTTT; CDR3: CVSSQRSGRGFGGELFF
V: TRBV28; size: -; length: 18; J: TRBJ1-1; D: -; DNA: TGTGCCAGCAGTTTCGCGGCACCCTATCTGGTTTTGAACACTGAAGCTCTCTTT; CDR3: CASSFAAPYLVLNTEALF
V: TRBV5-1; size: few; length: 11; J: TRBJ2-1; D: -; DNA: TGCGCCGGCAAAGTAAGGGATGAGCAGTTCTTC; CDR3: CAGKVRDEQFF
V: TRBV6-5; size: -; length: 14; J: TRBJ2-6; D: -; DNA: TGTGCCGGCAGGTACGGCTCTGGGACCAACGTCCTGACTTTC; CDR3: CAGRYGSGTNVLTF
V: TRBV6-6; size: once; length: 14; J: TRBJ2-1; D: -; DNA: TGTGCCAACAGTTACGAGGGAGCCTTCAATGGGCAGTTCTTC; CDR3: CANSYEGAFNGQFF
V: TRBV5-4; size: -; length: 15; J: TRBJ2-1; D: TRBD2; DNA: TGTGCCAGCAGCTTGGATAGCGGGAGAAGTAATGGGCAGATCTTC; CDR3: CASSLDSGRSNGQIF
V: TRBV5-1; size: once; length: 15; J: TRBJ1-4; D: -; DNA: TGCGCAAGCAGCTTGGGGGCAGGGACTAATGAAAAACTGTTTTTT; CDR3: CASSLGAGTNEKLFF
V: TRBV29-1; size: -; length: 12; J: TRBJ1-4; D: -; DNA: TGCAACATTGATGGCGGGAAGGAAAAACTGTTTTTT; CDR3: CNIDGGKEKLFF
V: TRBV5-4; size: medium-sized; length: 14; J: TRBJ1-2; D: -; DNA: TGTGCCAGCAGCTTAGACAGGAATAACTATGGCTACACCTTC; CDR3: CASSLDRNNYGYTF
V: TRBV28; size: -; length: 18; J: TRBJ1-5; D: TRBD1; DNA: TGTGTCAGCATCTCCTCGGACAGGGTGGCGTATAGCAATCAGCCCCAGCATTTT; CDR3: CVSISSDRVAYSNQPQHF
V: TRBV11-2; size: -; length: 14; J: TRBJ2-4; D: -; DNA: TGTGCCAACAGCCCCACCGGGCCAGAAAACATTCAATACTTC; CDR3: CANSPTGPENIQYF
V: TRBV6-5; size: once; length: 14; J: TRBJ2-6; D: -; DNA: TGTGACAGCAGGTACAGCTCTGGGGCCAACGTCCTGGCTTTC; CDR3: CDSRYSSGANVLAF
V: TRBV11-3; size: -; length: 12; J: TRBJ1-3; D: -; DNA: TGTGCCAGCTCTGACACCGGAAACACCATATATTTT; CDR3: CASSDTGNTIYF
V: TRBV6-2/TRBV6-3; size: -; length: 16; J: TRBJ2-7; D: -; DNA: TGTGCCAGCATTACCCGGAAGACAAGGGGGTTTCACGAGCAGTACTTC; CDR3: CASITRKTRGFHEQYF
V: TRBV29-1; size: -; length: 12; J: TRBJ2-7; D: -; DNA: TGCAGCGTTGAGGGTCAGGCCTACGATCAGTACTTC; CDR3: CSVEGQAYDQYF
V: TRBV10-2; size: -; length: 11; J: TRBJ2-7; D: -; DNA: TGCGCCACCTCGCATTATGGTGAGCAATACTTC; CDR3: CATSHYGEQYF
V: TRBV29-1; size: -; length: 14; J: TRBJ1-1; D: TRBD1; DNA: TGCAACGTTGGTCCCGACGGGACAGGGTTTGAGGCTTTCTTT; CDR3: CNVGPDGTGFEAFF
V: TRBV7-9; size: many; length: 15; J: TRBJ1-2; D: -; DNA: TGTGCCAGCAGCGCCAGTTGGGGCTCGATGGATGGCTACACCTTC; CDR3: CASSASWGSMDGYTF
V: TRBV11-3; size: -; length: 16; J: TRBJ2-2; D: -; DNA: TGTGCCAGCAGCTTAACTGGGATAGGGTCGACCGGGGAGCTGTCTTTT; CDR3: CASSLTGIGSTGELSF
V: TRBV5-5; size: -; length: 14; J: TRBJ2-5; D: -; DNA: TGTGACAGTAACCAAGGGACACCACAAGAGACCCAGTACTTC; CDR3: CDSNQGTPQETQYF
V: TRBV11-2; size: medium-sized; length: 13; J: TRBJ1-5; D: -; DNA: TGTGCCAGCAGCTTGGAAATAAGGCAGCCCCAGCATTTT; CDR3: CASSLEIRQPQHF
V: TRBV6-6; size: -; length: 14; J: TRBJ1-2; D: -; DNA: TGTGCCGGCAGTCAAAGGCAGGCTAACTATAGCTACACCTTC; CDR3: CAGSQRQANYSYTF
V: TRBV6-2/TRBV6-3; size: -; length: 21; J: TRBJ2-1; D: -; DNA: TGTGCCAGCAGTTACTCGAATTCGTTTTTCCACGGTCTAGACTCCTACAATGAGCAGTTCTTC; CDR3: CASSYSNSFFHGLDSYNEQFF
V: TRBV12-3/TRBV12-4; size: -; length: 16; J: TRBJ2-4; D: TRBD1; DNA: TGTGCCAGCTGTTTTGGGGGACAGGTAACCAAAAACATTAAGTACTTC; CDR3: CASCFGGQVTKNIKYF
V: TRBV7-9; size: -; length: 14; J: TRBJ2-5; D: TRBD2; DNA: TGTGCCAGCATCGCGGGGGGGTACCAAGAGACCCAGTACTTC; CDR3: CASIAGGYQETQYF
V: TRBV6-2/TRBV6-3; size: once; length: 15; J: TRBJ2-2; D: -; DNA: TGTGCCATCAGGGGGGACAAGGACGGTTCCGGGGAACTGTTTTTT; CDR3: CAIRGDKDGSGELFF
V: TRBV11-2; size: -; length: 13; J: TRBJ2-7; D: -; DNA: TGTGCCAGCAACCAGGAGCCCGGGGGCTCTGAGTACTTC; CDR3: CASNQEPGGSEYF
V: TRBV7-9; size: -; length: 17; J: TRBJ2-3; D: TRBD2; DNA: TGTGTCAGCAATTTGTCGAGGACTAGCGGACACACAGATACGCAGTATTTT; CDR3: CVSNLSRTSGHTDTQYF